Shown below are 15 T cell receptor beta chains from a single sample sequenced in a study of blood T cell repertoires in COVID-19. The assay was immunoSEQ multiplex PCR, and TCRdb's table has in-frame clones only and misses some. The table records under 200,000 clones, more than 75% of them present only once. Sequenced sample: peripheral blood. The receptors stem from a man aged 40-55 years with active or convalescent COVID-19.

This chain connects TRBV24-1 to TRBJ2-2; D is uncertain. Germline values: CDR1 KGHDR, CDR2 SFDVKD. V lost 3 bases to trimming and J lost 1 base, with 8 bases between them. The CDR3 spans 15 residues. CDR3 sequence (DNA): TGTGCCACCAGTGATGGGCAGCTGAACACCGGGGAGCTGTTTTTT. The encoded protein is CATSDGQLNTGELFF.

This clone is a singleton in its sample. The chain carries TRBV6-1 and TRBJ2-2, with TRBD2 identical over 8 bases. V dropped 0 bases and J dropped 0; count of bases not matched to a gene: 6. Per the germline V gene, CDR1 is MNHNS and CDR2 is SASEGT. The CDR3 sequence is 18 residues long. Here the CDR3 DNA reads TGTGCCAGCAGTGAAGCTTGGGCTAGCGGGCCGAACACCGGGGAGCTGTTTTTT. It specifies CASSEAWASGPNTGELFF.

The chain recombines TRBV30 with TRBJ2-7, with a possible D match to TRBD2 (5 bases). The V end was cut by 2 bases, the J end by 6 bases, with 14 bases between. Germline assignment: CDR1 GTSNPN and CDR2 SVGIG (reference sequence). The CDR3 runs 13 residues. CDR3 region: CAWSRDALGEQYF. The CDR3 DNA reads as TGTGCCTGGAGTCGGGATGCTTTGGGCGAGCAGTACTTC.

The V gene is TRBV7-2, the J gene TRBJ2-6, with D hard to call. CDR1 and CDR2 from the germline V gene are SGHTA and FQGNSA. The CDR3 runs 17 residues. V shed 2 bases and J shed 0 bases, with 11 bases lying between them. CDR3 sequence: CASSLRFRSSGANVLTF. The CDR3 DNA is TGTGCCAGCAGCTTACGGTTTCGTAGCTCTGGGGCCAACGTCCTGACTTTC.

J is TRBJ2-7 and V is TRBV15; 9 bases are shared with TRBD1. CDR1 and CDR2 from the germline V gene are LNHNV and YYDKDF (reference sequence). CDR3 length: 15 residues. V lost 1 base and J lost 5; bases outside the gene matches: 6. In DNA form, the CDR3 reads TGTGCCACCAGCAGAGCAGGGACAGGGAGGCACGAGCAGTACTTC. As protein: CATSRAGTGRHEQYF.

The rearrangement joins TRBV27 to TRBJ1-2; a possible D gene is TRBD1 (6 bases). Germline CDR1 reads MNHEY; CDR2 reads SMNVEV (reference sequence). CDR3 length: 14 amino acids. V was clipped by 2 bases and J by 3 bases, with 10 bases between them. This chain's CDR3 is CASSLTGIDYGYTF. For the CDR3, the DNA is TGTGCCAGCAGTTTAACAGGGATCGACTATGGCTACACCTTC.

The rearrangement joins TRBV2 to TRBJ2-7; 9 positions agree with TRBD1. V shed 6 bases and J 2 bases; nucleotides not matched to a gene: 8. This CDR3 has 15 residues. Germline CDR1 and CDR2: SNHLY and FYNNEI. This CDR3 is CASSRQGGPTYEQYF. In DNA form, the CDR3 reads TGTGCCAGCAGCCGACAGGGGGGCCCAACCTACGAGCAGTACTTC.

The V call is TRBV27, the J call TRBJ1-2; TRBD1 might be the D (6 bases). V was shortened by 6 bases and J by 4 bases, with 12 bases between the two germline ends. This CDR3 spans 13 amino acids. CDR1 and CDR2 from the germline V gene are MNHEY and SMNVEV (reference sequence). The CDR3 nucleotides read TGTGCCAGCAGAGGACAGAGGCCCTATGGCTACACCTTC. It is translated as CASRGQRPYGYTF.

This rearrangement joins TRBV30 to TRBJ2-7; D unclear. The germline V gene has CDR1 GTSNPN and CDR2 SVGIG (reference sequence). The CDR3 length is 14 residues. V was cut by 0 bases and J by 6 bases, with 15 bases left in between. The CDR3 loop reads CAWSVRWAKPEQYF. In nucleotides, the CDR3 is TGTGCCTGGAGTGTACGCTGGGCAAAACCCGAGCAGTACTTC.

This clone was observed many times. The CDR3 nucleotides read TGTGCCAGCAGCACCCCCAAGACAGGGGGTTACGAGCAGTACTTC. Translated: CASSTPKTGGYEQYF. This chain joins TRBV9 and TRBJ2-7, with 9 bases that match TRBD1. Trimming cost V 4 bases and J 4 bases; bases outside gene matches: 9. This CDR3 comprises 15 residues. CDR1 and CDR2 from the germline V gene are SGDLS and YYNGEE.

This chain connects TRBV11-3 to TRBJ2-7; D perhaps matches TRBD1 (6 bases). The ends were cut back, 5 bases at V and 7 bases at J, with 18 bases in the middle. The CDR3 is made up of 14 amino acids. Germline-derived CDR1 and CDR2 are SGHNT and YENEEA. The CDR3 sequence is CASSGWDTGGEQYF. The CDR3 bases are TGTGCCAGCAGCGGCTGGGACACCGGCGGGGAGCAGTACTTC.

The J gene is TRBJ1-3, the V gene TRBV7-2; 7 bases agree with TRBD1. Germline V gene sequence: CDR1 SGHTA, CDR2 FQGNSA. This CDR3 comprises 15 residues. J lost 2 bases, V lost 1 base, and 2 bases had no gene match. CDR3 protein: CASSLGGGAGNTIYF. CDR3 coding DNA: TGTGCCAGCAGCTTAGGAGGGGGCGCTGGAAACACCATATATTTT.

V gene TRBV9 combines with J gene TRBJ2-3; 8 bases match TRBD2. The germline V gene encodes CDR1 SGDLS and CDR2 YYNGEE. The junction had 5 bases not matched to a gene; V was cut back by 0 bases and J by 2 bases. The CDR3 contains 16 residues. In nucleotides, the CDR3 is TGTGCCAGCAGCGTAGAAGGCGGGGGGAACACAGATACGCAGTATTTT. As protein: CASSVEGGGNTDTQYF.

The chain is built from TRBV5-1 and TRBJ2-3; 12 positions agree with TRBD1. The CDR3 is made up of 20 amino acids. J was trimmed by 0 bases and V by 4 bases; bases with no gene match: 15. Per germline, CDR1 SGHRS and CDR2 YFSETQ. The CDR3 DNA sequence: TGCGCCAGCAGCCTGACCGGGACAGGGGGCCAGAGTGTAAGCACAGATACGCAGTATTTT. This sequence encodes CASSLTGTGGQSVSTDTQYF.

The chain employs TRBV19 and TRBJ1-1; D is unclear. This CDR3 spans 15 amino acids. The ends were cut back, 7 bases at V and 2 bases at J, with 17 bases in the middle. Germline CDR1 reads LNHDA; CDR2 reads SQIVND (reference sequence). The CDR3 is CASTPWPGSNTEAFF. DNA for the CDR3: TGTGCCAGTACCCCCTGGCCGGGATCTAACACTGAAGCTTTCTTT.